The next 19 T cell receptor beta chains were all read from a single sample in a study of T cell repertoires in cytomegalovirus infection. Each CDR3 protein gets one entry after TCRdb re-called the reads with MiXCR. The repertoire holds around 450,000 distinct CDR3 sequences, with approximately 11% as singletons. What was sequenced was PBMCs. The receptor set was obtained from a human donor in good health (CMV status not recorded). Some clones in this sample may be carry-over from other donors' samples.

This clonotype was seen at least ten times. This rearrangement joins TRBV10-3 to TRBJ2-1; 11 nucleotides align to TRBD2. The CDR3 extends over 15 amino acids. Germline CDR1 ENHRY, CDR2 SYGVKD. The ends lost 6 bases at V and 6 bases at J; junction bases unmatched: 7. Here the CDR3 reads CAISNGLAGGNEQFF. The CDR3 bases are TGTGCCATCAGCAATGGACTAGCGGGCGGCAATGAGCAGTTCTTC.

At least ten counts were recorded for this clonotype. The chain joins TRBV6-2 or TRBV6-3 to TRBJ2-5; possibly TRBD2 for D (6 bases). Germline V gene data show CDR1 as MNHEY and CDR2 as SVGEGT. This CDR3 has 14 residues. Trimming stripped 8 bases from V and 5 bases from J, with 18 bases between. The CDR3 region has the DNA TGTGCCAGCCATCCCGGGGGTCGGATGGAGACCCAGTACTTC. Protein sequence: CASHPGGRMETQYF.

In its sample, this clonotype was seen many times. This chain joins TRBV7-6 and TRBJ1-1, with D uncertain. The CDR3 contains 14 residues. Germline-derived CDR1 and CDR2 are SGHVS and FNYEAQ. Trimming stripped 4 bases from V and 1 base from J, with 10 bases between. The CDR3 DNA reads as TGTGCCAGCAGCTCAGCGCGGGGGAACACTGAAGCTTTCTTT. As protein: CASSSARGNTEAFF.

The chain couples TRBV3-1 to TRBJ1-1; D perhaps matches TRBD1 (5 bases). Trimming cost V 2 bases and J 5 bases, with 18 bases left between them. The germline V gene has CDR1 LGHDT and CDR2 YNNKEL (reference sequence). The CDR3 spans 16 residues. CDR3 region: CASSQQGIIGGTEAFF. DNA for the CDR3: TGTGCCAGCAGCCAACAGGGCATTATCGGGGGGACTGAAGCTTTCTTT.

This clonotype was counted a few times. The chain is built from TRBV12-3 or TRBV12-4 and TRBJ2-5; 8 positions agree with TRBD2. The CDR3 has 14 amino acids. V lost 8 bases, J lost 3 bases, and 8 bases stayed unmatched. In DNA form, the CDR3 reads TGTGCCAGCGGGTGGGCGGGGGGTAAAGAGACCCAGTACTTC. It is translated as CASGWAGGKETQYF.

This clonotype was counted many times. The chain couples TRBV12-3 or TRBV12-4 to TRBJ2-5; D not resolved. Trimming shortened V by 3 bases and J by 5 bases, and 10 bases separated the two germline ends. The CDR3 consists of 13 residues. The CDR3 protein is CASSFFREETQYF. For the CDR3, the DNA is TGTGCCAGCAGTTTCTTCCGAGAGGAGACCCAGTACTTC.

This clonotype was found many times. The rearrangement joins TRBV12-3 or TRBV12-4 to TRBJ2-5; 8 bases match TRBD2. This CDR3 region has 14 residues. J gave up 2 bases and V 7 bases, and 6 bases lay outside the gene matches. The CDR3 loop is CASNQRGLQETQYF. Here the CDR3 DNA reads TGTGCCAGCAACCAGCGGGGGTTACAAGAGACCCAGTACTTC.

The rearrangement uses TRBV24-1 and TRBJ2-1, with 12 bases aligning to TRBD2. J was trimmed by 9 bases and V by 5 bases; bases with no gene match: 7. This CDR3 contains 15 residues. Germline CDR1 KGHDR, CDR2 SFDVKD. CDR3 coding DNA: TGTGCCACCAGTGGCCTAGCGGGAGGGCGTAGTGAGCAGTTCTTC. It encodes CATSGLAGGRSEQFF.

This clonotype has a count of ten or more. The genes are TRBV15 and TRBJ2-5; the D is unclear. Germline V gene data show CDR1 as LNHNV and CDR2 as YYDKDF (reference sequence). Trimming pared 0 bases from V and 5 bases from J, leaving 13 bases between. The length of the CDR3 is 15 residues. Here the CDR3 reads CATSRDSGLQETQYF. The CDR3 bases are TGTGCCACCAGCAGAGATTCCGGGTTGCAGGAGACCCAGTACTTC.

This clonotype was seen a few times. The V call is TRBV30, the J call TRBJ2-7; D is possibly TRBD1 or TRBD2 (5 bases each). The CDR3 extends over 13 amino acids. CDR1 is GTSNPN and CDR2 is SVGIG in the germline V gene (reference sequence). V lost 2 bases, J lost 3 bases, and 11 bases lay in between. CDR3 loop: CAWSRGRLYEQYF. CDR3 nucleotides: TGTGCCTGGAGTAGGGGACGGCTCTACGAGCAGTACTTC.

This clonotype has more than one count but fewer than ten. V and J are TRBV6-5 and TRBJ1-1; 8 bases align to TRBD1. The germline V gene encodes CDR1 MNHEY and CDR2 SVGAGI. This CDR3 has 15 amino acids. The trim removed 1 base at V and 6 bases at J, leaving 7 bases unmatched. The CDR3 nucleotides are TGTGCCAGCAGTTACTTACAGGGGGTCGTCGCTGAAGCTTTCTTT. Translated: CASSYLQGVVAEAFF.

As for this clonotype: A much larger clone lies a single base off, so this may be a read error. V gene TRBV2 combines with J gene TRBJ1-3; TRBD1 might be the D (6 bases). Germline CDR1 reads SNHLY; CDR2 reads FYNNEI. V gave up 3 bases and J gave up 0 bases, with 6 bases separating them. CDR3 length: 14 residues. The CDR3 DNA reads TGTGCCAGCAGTGACAGGGGCTCTGGAAACACCATATATTTT. Its translation is CASSDRGSGNTIYF.

A note on this clonotype: One end of the junction does not line up with germline, which may come from a read error. The chain joins TRBV29-1 to TRBJ2-1; D is perhaps TRBD2 (6 bases). Germline lookup yields CDR1 SQVTM and CDR2 ANQGSEA. The CDR3 length is 10 residues. CDR3 sequence: CSVKEAGLFF. CDR3 DNA: TGCAGCGTTAAAGAGGCGGGGCTGTTCTTC.

At least ten counts were recorded for this clonotype. The CDR3 spells CSAAEGSGNTIYF. The CDR3 DNA reads TGCAGTGCCGCGGAGGGGTCGGGAAACACCATATATTTT. The V call is TRBV20-1, the J call TRBJ1-3; perhaps TRBD1 as D (5 bases). The V and J ends lost 6 bases and 4 bases respectively, with 13 bases between them. The germline CDR1 and CDR2 sequences are DFQATT and SNEGSKA (reference sequence). The CDR3 is made up of 13 amino acids.

This clonotype occurred many times. V usage is TRBV19 and J usage is TRBJ1-2; D is unclear. The V gene lost 4 bases and the J gene lost 6 bases, with 12 bases spanning the gap. The CDR3 consists of 13 residues. CDR1 and CDR2 from the germline V gene are LNHDA and SQIVND (reference sequence). CDR3 loop: CASSTGSYDGYTF. The CDR3 region has the DNA TGTGCCAGTAGTACCGGAAGTTACGATGGCTACACCTTC.

A few counts support this clonotype. CDR3 amino acids: CSAKASGRYEQYF. The CDR3 DNA is TGCAGTGCTAAAGCTAGCGGGAGATACGAGCAGTACTTC. The J gene is TRBJ2-7, the V gene TRBV20-1, with 10 bases identical to TRBD2. V lost 4 bases to trimming and J lost 4 bases; unmatched junction nucleotides: 4. The CDR3 has 13 residues. Germline values: CDR1 DFQATT, CDR2 SNEGSKA (reference sequence).

V is TRBV12-3 or TRBV12-4 and J is TRBJ1-1, with D possibly TRBD1 on 5 matching bases. V was pared by 7 bases and J by 0 bases, with 12 bases between. The CDR3 covers 14 residues. The CDR3 DNA reads TGTGCCAGCAAGCCGGGACTCCTGAACACTGAAGCTTTCTTT. It translates to CASKPGLLNTEAFF.

In this sample, this clonotype turned up a few times. The chain joins TRBV18 to TRBJ2-5, with D perhaps matching TRBD2 (6 bases). Per the germline V gene, CDR1 is KGHSH and CDR2 is LQKENI. The V and J ends lost 1 base and 7 bases respectively, with 16 bases between them. The CDR3 is 15 amino acids. In nucleotides, the CDR3 is TGTGCCAGCTCACCACTCCGGGAGTCGGGATGGACCCAGTACTTC. Translation: CASSPLRESGWTQYF.

The chain carries TRBV7-9 and TRBJ1-2, with D tentatively TRBD1 (5 bases). The CDR3 extends over 11 amino acids. With 2 bases removed from V and 11 bases from J, the gap between germline ends came to 9 bases. The V gene's germline CDR1 is SEHNR and CDR2 FQNEAQ (reference sequence). CDR3 coding DNA: TGTGCCAGCAGCTTAACAGGAGAATACACCTTC. It yields the protein CASSLTGEYTF.